This T cell receptor beta chain was retrieved from a study of OX40 agonist ivuxolimab in advanced cancers. Study in general: Hepatocellular carcinoma, melanoma, renal cell or head and neck cancer affected the dose-escalation patients. Having had anti-PD-1, anti-PD-L1 or anti-CTLA-4 therapy before was allowed, and roughly 38% had some. Study results and limitations: Among the lowest peripheral clonal expansion occurred in 0.1-3.0 mg/kg partial responders.

The study sampled blood at baseline, cycle 4 day 1, and cycle 7 day 1. Details on this clone: Antigen: not known.

TCRdb's table, derived via immunoSEQ multiplex PCR, lists solely in-frame clones and lacks some. The table records tens of thousands of clones, 75% to 90% of them present only once. This sequence originates from an adult with an advanced solid tumor such as melanoma, head and neck, liver or kidney cancer. This specimen consisted of CD4+ or CD8+ T cells sorted from blood, obtained in a trial of the OX40 agonist ivuxolimab.

Written as DNA, the CDR3 is TGTGCCAGCAGCTCAGATGGTACGGGCCTCCAGTACTTC. Protein: CASSSDGTGLQYF. The chain uses TRBV7-3 and TRBJ2-4; D call uncertain. The germline CDR1 and CDR2 sequences are SGHTA and FQGTGA. CDR3 length: 13 amino acids. The V end lost 4 bases, the J end lost 13 bases, and 17 bases lay between the germline ends.